The clone carrying this T cell receptor beta chain was recorded a few times. Its antigen is unknown. 5'RACE template switching added a universal primer site and UMIs to TCR cDNA. TCRdb re-called the 5' RACE reads through MiXCR, storing one row per CDR3 protein. The sample shows about 350,000 distinct CDR3 sequences, approximately 8% of them seen only once. The CDR3 covers 17 residues. With V trimmed by 4 bases and J by 6 bases, 10 bases remained unmatched. Germline V gene lookup returns CDR1 LGHNA and CDR2 YNFKEQ. This sample was included in a study of T cells after yellow fever vaccination. Study-wide findings and caveats: Abundant contaminating clonotypes from the bulk population could appear in FACS-sorted repertoires. A weaker secondary response peaked on day 5, the primary on day 15. Clones from primary vaccination mostly reappeared after the booster (less than 98% CD4, approximately 86% CD8).

The starting material was PBMCs, obtained 35 to 50 days after the first yellow fever vaccination. V gene TRBV4-2 combines with J gene TRBJ2-3; 13 bases map to TRBD2. This TCR was sampled from a man aged 18 to 35 who received the YFV17D yellow fever vaccine. For the CDR3, the DNA is TGTGCCAGCAGCCCTACTACTAGCGGGGGGGCCCGGGATACGCAGTATTTT. Protein sequence: CASSPTTSGGARDTQYF.